This T cell receptor beta chain was documented in a study of cytomegalovirus exposure and HLA in healthy donors. Study as a whole: A data release that came early held tens of millions of unique TCRs from HLA-typed donors.

This CDR3 region has 12 residues. J was trimmed by 8 bases and V by 6 bases; bases with no gene match: 6. Germline V gene lookup returns CDR1 MGHRA and CDR2 YSYEKL. These donors, healthy bone marrow donors, were studied. The study ran its PCR with 60 Vbeta and 13 Jbeta primers. Here immunoSEQ multiplex PCR was the method, and the copy in TCRdb shows in-frame clones only, minus some. The table lists 190,000 or so clones, 75% to 90% of them singletons, with about 1.6% in the top ten. This sequence joins TRBV4-1 and TRBJ1-2; 7 bases are shared with TRBD1. This receptor was obtained from a middle-aged man in good health and CMV-seronegative. Sequencing used PBMCs. The CDR3, as DNA: TGCGCCAGCAGTCCAGGGGGTAGGGGCTACACCTTC. Amino acid sequence: CASSPGGRGYTF.